This T cell receptor (beta chain) appears in the sequencing data of a study of cytomegalovirus exposure and HLA in healthy donors. Study-level findings and limits: It was in a later analysis that TCR association rates were seen to vary by HLA locus, highest for DRB1 and lowest for HLA-C.

This CDR3 comprises 13 residues. V lost 3 bases and J 1 base, leaving 6 bases between the germline ends. CDR1 and CDR2 from the germline V gene are ENHRY and SYGVKD. The PCR used 60 Vbeta and 13 Jbeta primers. The protocol was immunoSEQ multiplex PCR, while the TCRdb copy is restricted to in-frame clones and leaves out a portion. The sample lists 100,000 to 150,000 clones; 65% to 75% were seen once. The sample holds a few counts of this clone. The target antigen is unknown. Sequenced sample: PBMCs. V is TRBV10-3 and J is TRBJ1-2; D is undetermined. The sequence derives from a man in his forties in good health and CMV-seropositive. As DNA, the CDR3 is TGTGCCATCAGTGAAGAGGTTAACTATGGCTACACCTTC. Protein sequence: CAISEEVNYGYTF.